These 16 T cell receptor beta chains originate from one sample sequenced in a study of PD-1 blockade in mismatch repair-deficient tumors. TCRdb's table, derived via immunoSEQ multiplex PCR, lists solely in-frame clones and lacks some. The sample contains some 120,000 clones, roughly nine tenths of which appear only once. The material was peripheral blood, obtained 44 weeks after starting pembrolizumab. The receptors shown here come from an adult with mismatch repair-deficient cancer.

The V call is TRBV6-1, the J call TRBJ2-7, with 7 nucleotides matching TRBD1. CDR3 length: 16 amino acids. The trim removed 2 bases at V and 0 bases at J, leaving 7 bases unmatched. CDR1 and CDR2 (germline): MNHNS, SASEGT. The CDR3 nucleotides are TGTGCCAGCAGTGAACCTGGTGGGACAGACTCCTACGAGCAGTACTTC. Residues: CASSEPGGTDSYEQYF.

V gene TRBV18 combines with J gene TRBJ2-5, with a weak D call TRBD2 (5 bases). CDR1 is KGHSH, CDR2 LQKENI, per germline. The V end lost 2 bases, the J end lost 4 bases, and 11 bases lay between the germline ends. This CDR3 spans 14 amino acids. CDR3 nucleotide sequence: TGTGCCAGCTCACCAGGTGTAGGAGGAGAGACCCAGTACTTC. The encoded protein is CASSPGVGGETQYF.

This clone has only a few counts. The J gene is TRBJ2-7, the V gene TRBV19; D tentatively fits TRBD1 or TRBD2 (5 bases each). Looked up from germline, CDR1 is LNHDA and CDR2 is SQIVND (reference sequence). This CDR3 has 14 residues. Between the trimmed V and J ends, which lost 4 bases and 1 base, there was a span of 11 bases. The CDR3, as DNA: TGTGCCAGTAGTACCGGGACCTTTTCCTACGAGCAGTACTTC. Amino acids: CASSTGTFSYEQYF.

This chain joins TRBV4-1 and TRBJ2-7; 8 bases are shared with TRBD1. Germline V gene data show CDR1 as MGHRA and CDR2 as YSYEKL. The ends lost 2 bases at V and 0 bases at J; junction bases unmatched: 3. This CDR3 has 15 amino acids. The CDR3 sequence: CASSQTGQGSYEQYF. CDR3 nucleotides: TGCGCCAGCAGCCAAACCGGACAGGGCTCCTACGAGCAGTACTTC.

This chain uses TRBV5-1 with TRBJ2-4; D is possibly TRBD1 or TRBD2 (5 bases each). This CDR3 contains 16 residues. Germline CDR1 is SGHRS and CDR2 is YFSETQ. Between the trimmed V and J ends, which lost 0 bases and 3 bases, there was a span of 13 bases. The CDR3 region is CASSLVGGPDKNIQYF. The DNA for the CDR3 is TGCGCCAGCAGCTTGGTTGGGGGACCCGACAAAAACATTCAGTACTTC.

The chain is built from TRBV9 and TRBJ2-1; 10 positions agree with TRBD2. Trimming took 2 bases from V and 6 from J; bases not matched to a gene: 5. This CDR3 is 15 amino acids long. CDR1 is SGDLS and CDR2 is YYNGEE in the germline V gene. CDR3 protein: CASSVSGRPANEQFF. The CDR3 DNA reads TGTGCCAGCAGCGTTAGCGGGAGGCCCGCCAATGAGCAGTTCTTC.

The V call is TRBV16, the J call TRBJ2-5; D is unresolved. The V and J ends lost 0 bases and 1 base respectively, with 6 bases between them. The CDR3 is made up of 14 amino acids. Germline assignment: CDR1 KGHSY and CDR2 FQNENV. CDR3 bases: TGTGCCAGCAGCCAATCTTGGAGCCAAGAGACCCAGTACTTC. This gives the protein CASSQSWSQETQYF. Drawing the rest from reference TRBV16 and TRBJ2-5, the complete variable domain is GEEVAQTPKHLVRGEGQKAKLYCAPIKGHSYVFWYQQVLKNEFKFLISFQNENVFDETGMPKERFSAKCLPNSPCSLEIQATKLEDSAVYFCASSQSWSQETQYFGPGTRLLVL.

The chain links TRBV6-6 to TRBJ2-7, with unresolved D. Trimming cost V 2 bases and J 3 bases, with 11 bases left between them. This CDR3 comprises 14 residues. CDR1 is MNHNY, CDR2 SVGAGI, per germline (reference sequence). This CDR3 reads CASSYRSENYEQYF. CDR3 nucleotides: TGTGCCAGCAGTTACCGGTCCGAAAACTACGAGCAGTACTTC.

This chain joins TRBV7-6 and TRBJ2-3; 10 positions agree with TRBD2. Germline CDR1 reads SGHVS; CDR2 reads FNYEAQ. J gave up 1 base and V 4 bases, and 2 bases lay outside the gene matches. The CDR3 length is 15 residues. CDR3 DNA sequence: TGTGCCAGCAGCTCGCTAGCGGGAGGCACAGATACGCAGTATTTT. Its protein product is CASSSLAGGTDTQYF.

The chain has TRBV11-2 and TRBJ2-1; D is uncertain. CDR1 SGHAT and CDR2 FQNNGV come from the germline V gene. This CDR3 region has 15 residues. V lost 4 bases to trimming and J lost 1 base, with 11 bases between them. The CDR3 DNA reads TGTGCCAGCAGCTCCCTTAGGGATTCCTACAATGAGCAGTTCTTC. It translates to CASSSLRDSYNEQFF.

The chain carries TRBV28 and TRBJ2-1; the D gene is possibly TRBD1 (7 bases). Deletions cut 5 bases from V and 8 bases from J, with 16 bases between. CDR3 length equals 14 residues. Germline loops: CDR1 MDHEN, CDR2 SYDVKM. The CDR3 nucleotides are TGTGCCAGCAGTCTGAGCAGGGGGGACGATGAGCAGTTCTTC. Protein sequence: CASSLSRGDDEQFF.

The J gene is TRBJ2-7, the V gene TRBV10-3, with 9 bases matching TRBD1. Germline CDR1 is ENHRY and CDR2 is SYGVKD. CDR3 size: 14 residues. V trimming: 4 bases; J trimming: 2 bases; junction bases outside the gene matches: 3. CDR3 protein: CAISAGTGTYEQYF. The DNA for the CDR3 is TGTGCCATCAGTGCCGGGACAGGGACCTACGAGCAGTACTTC.

The J gene is TRBJ1-1, the V gene TRBV5-6, with unresolved D. Germline lookup yields CDR1 SGHDT and CDR2 YYEEEE. V lost 4 bases to trimming and J lost 0 bases, with 13 bases between them. The CDR3 runs 15 residues. The CDR3 reads CASSTEPKMNTEAFF. The CDR3 region has the DNA TGTGCCAGCAGCACCGAACCTAAGATGAACACTGAAGCTTTCTTT.

Concerning this clone: The same CDR3 arises from other DNA sequences in this sample as well. The chain uses TRBV7-6 and TRBJ2-7, with D maybe TRBD1 (7 bases). The CDR3 sequence is 15 residues long. V dropped 4 bases and J dropped 1 base, with 14 bases sitting between them. Germline lookup yields CDR1 SGHVS and CDR2 FNYEAQ. Written as DNA, the CDR3 is TGTGCCAGCAGCTCCCAGACAGGGAGGTCCTACGAGCAGTACTTC. Translating it yields CASSSQTGRSYEQYF.

V and J are TRBV27 and TRBJ1-1, with D unresolved. The CDR3 is 14 amino acids. V lost 6 bases to trimming and J lost 0 bases, with 11 bases between them. The V gene's germline CDR1 is MNHEY and CDR2 SMNVEV (reference sequence). For the CDR3, the DNA is TGTGCCAGCAGCTGGAGCCAGTTGAACACTGAAGCTTTCTTT. Translating gives CASSWSQLNTEAFF.

This chain connects TRBV18 to TRBJ2-7; TRBD2 aligns across 11 bases. J lost 1 base, V lost 9 bases, and 5 bases had no gene match. Germline V lookup: CDR1 KGHSH, CDR2 LQKENI. The CDR3 runs 14 residues. The chain's CDR3 is CASSTSGISYEQYF. Written as DNA, the CDR3 is TGTGCCAGTTCGACTAGCGGGATATCCTACGAGCAGTACTTC.